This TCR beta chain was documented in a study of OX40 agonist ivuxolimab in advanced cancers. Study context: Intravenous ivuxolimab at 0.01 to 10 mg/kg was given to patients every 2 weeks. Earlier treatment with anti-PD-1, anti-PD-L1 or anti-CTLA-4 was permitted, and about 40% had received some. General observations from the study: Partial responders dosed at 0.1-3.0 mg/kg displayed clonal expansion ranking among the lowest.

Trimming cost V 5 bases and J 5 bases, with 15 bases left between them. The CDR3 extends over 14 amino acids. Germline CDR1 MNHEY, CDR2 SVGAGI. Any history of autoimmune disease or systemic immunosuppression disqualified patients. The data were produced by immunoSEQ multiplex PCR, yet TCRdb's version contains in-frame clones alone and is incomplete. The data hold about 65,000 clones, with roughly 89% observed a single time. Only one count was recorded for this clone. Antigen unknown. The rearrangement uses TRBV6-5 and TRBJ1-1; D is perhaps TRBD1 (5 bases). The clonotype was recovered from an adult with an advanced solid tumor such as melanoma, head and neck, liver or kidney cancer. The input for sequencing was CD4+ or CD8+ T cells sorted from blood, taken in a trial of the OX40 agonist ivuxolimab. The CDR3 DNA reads TGTGCCAGCAGTACAAGGGGAGTAAGGACTGAAGCTTTCTTT. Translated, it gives CASSTRGVRTEAFF.